The next 3 T cell receptor beta chains were all read from a single sample in a study of cytomegalovirus exposure and HLA in healthy donors. TCRdb keeps only in-frame clones here, not all; method: immunoSEQ multiplex PCR. The table includes 150,000 to 200,000 clones, 65% to 85% detected once. The sample was PBMCs. The source of these receptors is a woman aged 18-30 years in good health and CMV-seropositive.

This clone was recorded only once. This rearrangement joins TRBV19 to TRBJ2-3; D is possibly TRBD1 (5 bases). The CDR3 consists of 17 residues. Trimming took 3 bases from V and 0 from J, leaving 16 bases between them. Germline-derived CDR1 and CDR2 are LNHDA and SQIVND (reference sequence). CDR3 nucleotides: TGTGCCAGTAGTATTAGGGGAAACACACCTAGCACAGATACGCAGTATTTT. It codes for CASSIRGNTPSTDTQYF.

The CDR3 protein is CATSRDQGRAIQETQYF. DNA for the CDR3: TGTGCCACCAGCAGAGATCAGGGTAGGGCGATCCAAGAGACCCAGTACTTC. This chain joins TRBV15 and TRBJ2-5, with D possibly TRBD1 on 5 matching bases. This CDR3 region has 17 residues. In germline, CDR1 is LNHNV, CDR2 YYDKDF (reference sequence). V lost 0 bases, J lost 1 base, and 15 bases lay in between.

As concerns this clone: A much larger clonotype is one base distant, so this may be a read error. Other DNA sequences in this specimen translate into the identical CDR3. The chain carries TRBV5-4 and TRBJ1-2, with 7 bases lining up with TRBD1. The germline V gene encodes CDR1 SGHNT and CDR2 YYREEE (reference sequence). The CDR3 contains 14 residues. In nucleotides, the CDR3 is TGTGCCAGCAGCTCCCGGGACAGAACCTATGGTTACACCTTC. This translates into CASSSRDRTYGYTF.